This TCR beta chain originates from a study of human CD8 memory T cell subsets. Study results and caveats: Both stem-like memory T cells and precursor exhausted T cells showed comparably high diversity, which set them apart from effector memory cells. The study sequenced T cell receptor beta chains only.

Investigators built TCR beta libraries using UMI-labeled 5' RACE. In the original processing: The number of functional CDR3 beta clonotypes in each TCR beta library ranged from roughly 2,800 to 18,000. TCRdb re-called the 5' RACE reads, yielding one record per CDR3 amino acid sequence without DNA. The V and J calls, along with clone size, are taken from TCRdb and not from the paper's own processing. Listed are approximately 5,500 distinct CDR3 sequences; 30% to 45% falls within the top ten. A word on this clonotype: No antigen is known for it.

Negative magnetic selection enriched total CD8+ T cells. This CDR3 comprises 13 residues. Germline CDR1 SNHLY, CDR2 FYNNEI. The gene calls are TRBV2 and TRBJ1-1. What was sequenced was CD8+ T cells from PBMCs. This receptor was taken from a human donor in good health. This CDR3 reads CAITDGRNTEAFF.